The T cell receptor (beta chain) described here comes from a study of T cell repertoires in aging, cancer and after chemotherapy. A mixed TRB-A/B primer pool amplified rearranged TRB by multiplex touch-down PCR. TCRdb re-derived calls from the multiplex PCR reads in MiXCR, one entry per CDR3 protein. The sample carries about 10,000 distinct CDR3 sequences, approximately 26% recorded once. The length of the CDR3 is 14 residues. Germline CDR1 reads ENHRY; CDR2 reads SYGVKD. V was pared by 7 bases and J by 6 bases, with 17 bases between. Peripheral blood genomic DNA, not sorted cells or RNA, was the template.

The chain uses TRBV10-3 and TRBJ2-3, with D possibly matching TRBD2 (7 bases). The sample was blood. The TCR was taken from a human donor in good health. The CDR3 reads CAIKQAGAGDTQYF. The CDR3 DNA reads TGTGCCATCAAACAGGCGGGGGCTGGGGATACGCAGTATTTT.